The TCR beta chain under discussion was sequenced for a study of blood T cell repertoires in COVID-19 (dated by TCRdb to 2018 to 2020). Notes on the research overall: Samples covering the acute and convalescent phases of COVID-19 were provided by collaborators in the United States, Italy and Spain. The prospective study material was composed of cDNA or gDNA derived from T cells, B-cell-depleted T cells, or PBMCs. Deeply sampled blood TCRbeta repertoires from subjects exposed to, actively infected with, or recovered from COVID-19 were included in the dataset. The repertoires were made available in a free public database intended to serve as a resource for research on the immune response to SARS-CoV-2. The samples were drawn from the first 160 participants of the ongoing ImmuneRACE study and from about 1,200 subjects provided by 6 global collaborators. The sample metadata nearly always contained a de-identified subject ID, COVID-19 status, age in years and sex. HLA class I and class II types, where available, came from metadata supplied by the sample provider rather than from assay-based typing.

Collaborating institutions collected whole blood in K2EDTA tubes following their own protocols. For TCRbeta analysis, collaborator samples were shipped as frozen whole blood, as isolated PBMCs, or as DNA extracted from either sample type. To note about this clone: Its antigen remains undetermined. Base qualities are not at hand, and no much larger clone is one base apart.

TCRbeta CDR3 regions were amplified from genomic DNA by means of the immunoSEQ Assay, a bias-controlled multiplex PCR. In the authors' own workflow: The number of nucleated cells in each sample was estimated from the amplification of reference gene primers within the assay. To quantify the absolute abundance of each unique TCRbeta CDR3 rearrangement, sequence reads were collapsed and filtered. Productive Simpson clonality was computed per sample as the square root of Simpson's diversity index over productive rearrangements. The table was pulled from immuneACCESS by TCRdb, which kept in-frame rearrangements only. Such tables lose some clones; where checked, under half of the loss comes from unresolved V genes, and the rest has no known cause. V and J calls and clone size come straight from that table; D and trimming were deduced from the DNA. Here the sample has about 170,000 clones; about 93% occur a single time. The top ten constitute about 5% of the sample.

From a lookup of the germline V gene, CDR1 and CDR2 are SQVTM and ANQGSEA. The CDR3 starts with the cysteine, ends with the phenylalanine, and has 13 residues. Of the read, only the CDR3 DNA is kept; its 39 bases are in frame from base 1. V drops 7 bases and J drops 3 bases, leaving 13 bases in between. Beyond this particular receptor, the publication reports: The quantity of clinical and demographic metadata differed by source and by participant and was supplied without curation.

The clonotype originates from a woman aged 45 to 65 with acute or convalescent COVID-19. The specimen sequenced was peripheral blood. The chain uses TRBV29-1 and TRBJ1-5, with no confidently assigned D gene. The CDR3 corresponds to CSAVTGVNQPQHF. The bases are TGCAGCGCTGTTACCGGGGTCAATCAGCCCCAGCATTTT.